This TCR beta chain originates from a study of identical twins. The CDR3 has 18 residues. The V end lost 3 bases, the J end lost 1 base, and 22 bases lay between the germline ends. Germline CDR1 is SGHAT and CDR2 is FQNNGV. This clonotype turned up a few times. Antigen specificity is unknown. It was template switching that added a universal primer site, and there were unique molecular identifiers on the cDNA. A single record per CDR3 protein comes from TCRdb applying MiXCR to the 5' RACE reads. The sample has 500,000 to 550,000 distinct CDR3 sequences; 20% to 25% are singletons. Study findings and constraints: Abundant cord blood beta clonotypes carried fewer insertions; memory repertoires showed none. Zero-insertion results could be subject to partial confounding by invariant MAIT and iNKT cells. Among beta out-of-frame sequences, excess sharing between twins appeared weaker.

In addition, the sample was reused for a study of yellow fever vaccine responses in identical twins.

Specimen: CD4+ T cells sorted from blood. V usage is TRBV11-2 and J usage is TRBJ2-7; weak D call: TRBD2 (5 bases). This receptor was taken from a woman aged 18-29 years in good health. Here the CDR3 DNA reads TGTGCCAGCAGCTTGTTCTACGGTGAGAGGGATGGGTCCTACGAGCAGTACGTC. Its protein is CASSLFYGERDGSYEQYV.